What follows describes a single T cell receptor beta chain. It has no known antigen specificity. No base quality information exists; no much larger clone differs at one position. Taken from cysteine to phenylalanine, the CDR3 has 16 residues. Here the CDR3 DNA is all that survives: 48 bases in frame from base 1. The trim is 9 bases for V and 3 bases for J, with a gap of 21 bases between the germline ends. Via the germline V gene, CDR1 is SGHVS and CDR2 FQNEAQ. The library was made by RT-PCR. Sequencing was performed on an Illumina HiSeq 2500. Clones were called with MiXCR by TCRdb after fastp trimmed the public reads at Q25, and only in-frame beta chains were retained. All rows with the same CDR3 protein become a single entry with the most common DNA and genes. This sample gives 860,000 or so distinct CDR3 sequences in total; 21% of them show up just once. Approximately 10% of the sample goes to the ten largest clones.

This specimen belongs to a study of response to subunit inactivated influenza vaccine (dated by TCRdb to the late 2010s). Study-wide context: Deep quantitative profiling of the T cell receptor repertoire was used in the study to follow responses to a trivalent subunit inactivated influenza vaccine.

On the study overall, not on this receptor specifically: According to the authors, only a limited number of new T cells may be recruited by each seasonal influenza vaccination.

The sequences come from PBMCs from blood, collected 4 to 6 days after vaccination. This sequence uses TRBV7-8 and TRBJ2-1; TRBD2 is a weak D gene call, 6 bases matching. This TCR was sampled from a man over 45 who received an inactivated influenza vaccine. Donor details come from another sample of the same person, matched by shared clones. The CDR3 corresponds to CASLSTGTANYNEQFF. The sequenced DNA is TGTGCCAGTCTCAGTACCGGGACTGCCAACTACAATGAGCAGTTCTTC.